The T cell receptor (beta chain) under discussion was sequenced for a study of control samples from healthy donors and cancer patients. The ends were cut back, 7 bases at V and 4 bases at J, with 11 bases in the middle. The CDR3 loop spans 13 amino acids. Germline CDR1 and CDR2: LGHNT and FRNRAP. Clones were sequenced by immunoSEQ multiplex PCR, and TCRdb holds only the in-frame ones, with some missing. This table holds some 120,000 clones, nearly 95% found once. The source is a man aged 30-40 years in good health. Material: blood. This chain connects TRBV12-5 to TRBJ1-5, with a tentative D call TRBD1 (6 bases). The CDR3, as DNA: TGTGCTAGTGCCCCCGGACAGAATCAGCCCCAGCATTTT. This sequence encodes CASAPGQNQPQHF.